This T cell receptor beta chain was identified during a study of a mutant IDH1 vaccine in newly diagnosed glioma. Study-level background: Most patients had radiochemotherapy with temozolomide before enrollment; others had one alone. Visits V12 and V13 fell at weeks 35 and 47, respectively.

Time point indicated: week 47, end of study. Vaccination used 300 ug of mutant IDH1 20-mer peptide per dose, with topical imiquimod. New WHO grade 3 or 4 astrocytomas that were IDH1-mutant and ATRX-lost occurred in the donors. Findings and caveats of the study: Patients mounted vaccine-induced immune responses in approximately 93% of cases.

A word on this clone: Antigen: not known.

Sequencing used immunoSEQ multiplex PCR; TCRdb keeps in-frame clones, though not all of them. The sample yields about 36,000 clones, roughly four fifths seen once. This specimen was PBMCs, taken from a glioma patient whose treatment included an IDH1 peptide vaccine. This clonotype was obtained from a man aged 35 to 55 with glioma.

For the CDR3, the DNA is TGCGCCAGCAGGGCGGGCGGGGGCCTAACGACTGAAGCTTTCTTT. Translated: CASRAGGGLTTEAFF. V gene TRBV5-1 combines with J gene TRBJ1-1; TRBD1 is a possible D gene (6 bases). The CDR3 extends over 15 amino acids. Per germline, CDR1 SGHRS and CDR2 YFSETQ. V was trimmed by 5 bases and J by 5 bases, leaving 19 bases between them.